Presented here are 8 T cell receptor beta chains from one specimen sequenced in a study of a mutant IDH1 vaccine in newly diagnosed glioma. The time point denotes: baseline, week 1 (first vaccination visit). The treatment was: pre-vaccination baseline after standard-of-care therapy. Only in-frame clones appear in the TCRdb table, and some are missing; sequencing was by immunoSEQ multiplex PCR. The repertoire holds tens of thousands of clones, with over 75% as singletons. The specimen was PBMCs, collected from a glioma patient treated with radiotherapy, temozolomide or both. The receptors come from a man in his forties with glioma. Some clones in this sample may be carry-over from other donors' samples.

Written as DNA, the CDR3 is TGTGCCAGCAGGGCGCCATCCCCTAAGATCGAGCAGTACTTC. Translation gives CASRAPSPKIEQYF. The chain uses TRBV6-1 and TRBJ2-7; D uncertain. Looked up from germline, CDR1 is MNHNS and CDR2 is SASEGT. The CDR3 totals 14 residues. V was cut by 6 bases and J by 6 bases, with 18 bases left in between.

This clone was observed once. CDR3: CASSHGPRGIYEQYF. The CDR3 DNA follows: TGTGCCAGCAGCCATGGGCCCCGTGGGATTTACGAGCAGTACTTC. This chain joins TRBV5-5 and TRBJ2-7, with D unclear. Germline CDR1 and CDR2: SGHKS and YYEKEE (reference sequence). CDR3 size: 15 residues. The V and J ends lost 4 bases and 4 bases respectively, with 18 bases between them.

This rearrangement joins TRBV18 to TRBJ2-7; no clear D gene. The germline gives CDR1 KGHSH, CDR2 LQKENI. The CDR3 sequence is 14 residues long. V was clipped by 3 bases and J by 3 bases, with 12 bases between them. The CDR3 spells CASSPQGKGYEQYF. The CDR3 DNA sequence: TGTGCCAGCTCACCCCAAGGGAAGGGCTACGAGCAGTACTTC.

J is TRBJ2-2 and V is TRBV4-1; D possibly corresponds to TRBD1 (5 bases). The CDR3 loop spans 14 amino acids. CDR1 is MGHRA, CDR2 YSYEKL, per germline. Trimming left V 4 bases short and J 4 bases short, with 10 bases between. CDR3 residues: CASSPRGVTGELFF. The CDR3 nucleotides are TGCGCCAGCAGCCCTAGGGGCGTCACCGGGGAGCTGTTTTTT.

The chain is built from TRBV6-1 and TRBJ1-3; D not resolved. CDR3 length equals 15 residues. Trimming stripped 8 bases from V and 0 bases from J, with 14 bases between. Germline V gene sequence: CDR1 MNHNS, CDR2 SASEGT. CDR3 in DNA: TGTGCCAGCTCCTCCGGGCCTGGCTCTGGAAACACCATATATTTT. This gives the protein CASSSGPGSGNTIYF.

This clone was seen a single time. The chain joins TRBV6-5 to TRBJ1-3, with 10 nucleotides matching TRBD1. Trimming at V came to 10 bases and at J to 2 bases, leaving 5 bases not matched to a gene. Germline values: CDR1 MNHEY, CDR2 SVGAGI. The CDR3 runs 14 residues. The CDR3 loop is CATKGQGPGNTIYF. The DNA of the CDR3 is TGTGCCACCAAGGGACAGGGGCCTGGAAACACCATATATTTT.

This rearrangement joins TRBV6-1 to TRBJ1-1, with TRBD1 as a possible D gene (5 bases). There are 16 residues in the CDR3. Trimming pared 8 bases from V and 1 base from J, leaving 20 bases between. Germline V CDR1 and CDR2: MNHNS, SASEGT. CDR3 protein: CASGVTGTGSNTEAFF. Written as DNA, the CDR3 is TGTGCCAGCGGTGTCACCGGGACCGGATCGAACACTGAAGCTTTCTTT.

The V and J genes are TRBV6-6 and TRBJ1-5; D remains unclear. This CDR3 comprises 13 residues. CDR1 and CDR2 from the germline V gene are MNHNY and SVGAGI (reference sequence). The germline V and J ends were trimmed by 0 bases and 5 bases, with 5 bases remaining between them. The CDR3 here is CASSYSGYQPQHF. The CDR3 DNA is TGTGCCAGCAGTTACTCGGGTTATCAGCCCCAGCATTTT.